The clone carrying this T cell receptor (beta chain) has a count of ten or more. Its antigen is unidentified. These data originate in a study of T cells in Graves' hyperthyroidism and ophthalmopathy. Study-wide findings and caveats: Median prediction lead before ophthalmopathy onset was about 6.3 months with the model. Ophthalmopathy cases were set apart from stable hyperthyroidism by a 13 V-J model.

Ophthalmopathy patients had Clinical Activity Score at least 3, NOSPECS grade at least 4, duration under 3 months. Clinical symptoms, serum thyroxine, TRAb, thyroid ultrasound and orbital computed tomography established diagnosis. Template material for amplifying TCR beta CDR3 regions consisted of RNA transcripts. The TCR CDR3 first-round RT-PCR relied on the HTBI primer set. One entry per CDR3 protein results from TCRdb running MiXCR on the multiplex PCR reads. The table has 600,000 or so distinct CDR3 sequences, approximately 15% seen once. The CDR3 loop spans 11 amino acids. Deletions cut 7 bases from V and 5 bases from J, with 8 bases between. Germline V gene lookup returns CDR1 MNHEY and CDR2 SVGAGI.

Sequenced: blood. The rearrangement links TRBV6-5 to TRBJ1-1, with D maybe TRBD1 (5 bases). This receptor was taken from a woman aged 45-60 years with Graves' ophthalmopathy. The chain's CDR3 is CASIRGTEAFF. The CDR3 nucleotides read TGTGCCAGCATTAGGGGTACTGAAGCTTTCTTT.